What follows are 9 T cell receptor beta chains derived from one specimen sequenced in a study of blood T cells in healthy people across ages. Using a J-beta primer mix together with a sample-barcoded 5' primer, a second PCR was run for roughly 7 to 11 cycles. TCRdb reanalysed the 5' RACE reads using MiXCR and keeps one entry per CDR3 protein. The sample lists some 760,000 distinct CDR3 sequences, 25% occurring once. Separately, the same data were catalogued under a study of T cells of mothers and their children.

The sequencing input was blood. The receptors derive from a boy younger than 18 in good health.

The genes are TRBV6-4 and TRBJ2-7; D may be TRBD1 or TRBD2 (6 bases each). This CDR3 region has 14 residues. V shed 7 bases and J shed 3 bases, with 16 bases lying between them. CDR1 MRHNA and CDR2 SNTAGT come from the germline V gene. The CDR3 region has the DNA TGTGCCAGCACCCCAGGTGGGGGGCTCTACGAGCAGTACTTC. Residues: CASTPGGGLYEQYF.

The chain combines TRBV19 with TRBJ2-3; perhaps D is TRBD1 or TRBD2 (5 bases each). Trimming took off 9 bases at V and 4 bases at J, with 14 bases between the two ends. The CDR3 covers 13 residues. CDR1 is LNHDA, CDR2 SQIVND, per germline (reference sequence). The CDR3 DNA reads TGTGCCAGCTCCGGGACCCCGGCAGATACGCAGTATTTT. This sequence encodes CASSGTPADTQYF.

The chain links TRBV6-5 to TRBJ2-5; tentative D call: TRBD1 (7 bases). Germline V gene lookup returns CDR1 MNHEY and CDR2 SVGAGI. V lost 2 bases and J 4 bases, leaving 17 bases between the germline ends. The CDR3 extends over 16 amino acids. CDR3 protein: CASSYIPRQGGETQYF. The DNA of the CDR3 is TGTGCCAGCAGTTACATACCAAGACAGGGAGGAGAGACCCAGTACTTC.

The rearrangement uses TRBV9 and TRBJ1-1; D remains unclear. The CDR3 sequence is 13 residues long. Trimming stripped 10 bases from V and 6 bases from J, with 19 bases between. Germline CDR1 reads SGDLS; CDR2 reads YYNGEE. The CDR3 nucleotides are TGTGCCCTAGCGGAAGGGAATGGGGCTGAAGCTTTCTTT. Translating gives CALAEGNGAEAFF.

This clonotype appeared a few times. The chain couples TRBV5-1 to TRBJ1-6; no clear D gene. V lost 5 bases to trimming and J lost 7 bases, with 7 bases between them. CDR1 is SGHRS and CDR2 is YFSETQ in the germline V gene. The CDR3 covers 12 residues. This chain's CDR3 is CASRAGNSPLHF. The CDR3 DNA follows: TGCGCCAGCAGGGCAGGCAATTCACCCCTCCACTTT. The variable domain in full, with the rest retrieved from reference TRBV5-1 and TRBJ1-6, is KAGVTQTPRYLIKTRGQQVTLSCSPISGHRSVSWYQQTPGQGLQFLFEYFSETQRNKGNFPGRFSGRQFSNSRSEMNVSTLELGDSALYLCASRAGNSPLHFGNGTRLTVT.

This clonotype came up a few times. A much bigger clone sits one base away, suggesting this may be a read error. The chain recombines TRBV7-8 with TRBJ2-3; D not certain. This CDR3 has 11 amino acids. The V gene's germline CDR1 is SGHVS and CDR2 FQNEAQ. The V end lost 6 bases, the J end lost 3 bases, and 4 bases lay between the germline ends. CDR3: CASRQTDTQYF. The CDR3 DNA reads as TGTGCCAGCAGGCAGACAGATACGCAGTATTTT.

A few counts support this clonotype. The genes are TRBV12-5 and TRBJ2-6; D is undetermined. V lost 3 bases and J lost 0, with 3 bases in between. CDR1 LGHNT and CDR2 FRNRAP come from the germline V gene. The CDR3 is made up of 14 amino acids. CDR3 bases: TGTGCTAGTGGTTTCACCTCTGGGGCCAACGTCCTGACTTTC. Its translation: CASGFTSGANVLTF.

The chain couples TRBV6-2 or TRBV6-3 to TRBJ2-5; D ambiguous. The J call may not be correct, given that the DNA end is closer to TRBJ2-7. Germline lookup yields CDR1 MNHEY and CDR2 SVGEGT. This CDR3 contains 13 residues. CDR3 bases: TGTGCCAGCAGTTACGGGTCTATGTCCGAGCAGTACTTC. As protein: CASSYGSMSEQYF.

This clonotype has a single count. The V gene is TRBV29-1, the J gene TRBJ2-1, with 8 nucleotides matching TRBD2. The CDR3 spans 15 residues. J gave up 2 bases and V 5 bases, and 8 bases lay outside the gene matches. The germline gives CDR1 SQVTM, CDR2 ANQGSEA. CDR3 sequence: CSVPGLAATYNEQFF. The CDR3 region has the DNA TGCAGCGTTCCCGGACTAGCAGCCACCTACAATGAGCAGTTCTTC.